This T cell receptor (beta chain) was identified in a study of control samples from healthy donors and cancer patients (dated by TCRdb to between 2020 and 2021). For this clone: Its antigen is not yet known. Per-base quality was not reported, and no clone a single base away is much larger than it.

Trimming accounts for 1 base at V and 4 bases at J, while the number of junction bases matched to no gene is 6. CDR1 is given as SGHVS and CDR2 as FQNEAQ, both from the germline V gene. The CDR3 sequence holds 16 residues, the cysteine and phenylalanine included. Only the CDR3 region is kept as DNA, spanning 48 bases read in frame from base 1. Library creation used the immunoSEQ multiplex PCR assay. TCRdb's version of the immuneACCESS table is confined to in-frame rearrangements and falls short of the full clone set. An unresolved V gene accounts for under half of the shortfall where checked; the remainder is of unknown origin. This sample gives about 250,000 clones in total; approximately 80% of them show up just once. The top ten clonotypes cover 13% of the sample.

Recombination joined TRBV7-8 with TRBJ2-7; the junction holds 11 bases that match TRBD2. Input material: PBMCs. The sequence was obtained from a woman aged 60-75 years with lung cancer. The CDR3 reads CASSLVASGRMYEQYF. The DNA reads TGTGCCAGCAGCTTAGTCGCTAGCGGGAGGATGTACGAGCAGTACTTC. With all but the CDR3 taken from the reference TRBV7-8 and TRBJ2-7 genes, the full variable domain is: GAGVSQSPRYKVAKRGQDVALRCDPISGHVSLFWYQQALGQGPEFLTYFQNEAQLDKSGLPSDRFFAERPEGSVSTLKIQRTQQEDSAVYLCASSLVASGRMYEQYFGPGTRLTVT.